The present TCR beta chain was sequenced within a study of blood T cell repertoires in COVID-19. Background on the study: Sample material is recorded as cDNA or gDNA derived from T cells, B-cell-depleted T cells, or PBMCs.

Participants had their cohort set by participant-reported clinical history. How the authors handled the data: Nucleated cell counts were estimated from reference gene primer amplification. The assay was immunoSEQ multiplex PCR, and TCRdb's table has in-frame clones only and misses some. V and J calls and clone size are given by that table; D and trimming were obtained from the DNA. The sample consists of under 300,000 clones, about nine tenths of them appearing once. The germline V and J ends were trimmed by 8 bases and 1 base, with 10 bases remaining between them. This CDR3 is 13 amino acids long. The TCR comes from a woman in her 30s with acute COVID-19. The specimen was PBMCs or T cells enriched from blood (not recorded which). The chain uses TRBV12-3 or TRBV12-4 and TRBJ2-3; TRBD2 might be the D (6 bases). The CDR3 region has the DNA TGTGCCAGCCGCGGGACCGGCACAGATACGCAGTATTTT. Translation gives CASRGTGTDTQYF.